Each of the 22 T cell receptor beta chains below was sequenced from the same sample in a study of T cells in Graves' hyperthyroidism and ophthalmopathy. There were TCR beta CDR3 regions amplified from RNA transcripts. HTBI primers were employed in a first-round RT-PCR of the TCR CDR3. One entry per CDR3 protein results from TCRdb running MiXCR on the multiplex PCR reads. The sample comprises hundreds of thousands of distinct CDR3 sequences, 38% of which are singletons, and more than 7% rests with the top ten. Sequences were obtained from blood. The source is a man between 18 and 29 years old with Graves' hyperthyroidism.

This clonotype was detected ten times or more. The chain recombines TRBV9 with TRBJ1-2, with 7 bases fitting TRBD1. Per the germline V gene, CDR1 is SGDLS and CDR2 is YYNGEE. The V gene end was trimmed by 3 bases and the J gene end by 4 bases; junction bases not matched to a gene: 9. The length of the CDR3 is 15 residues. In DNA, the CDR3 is TGTGCCAGCAGCGCTACGGGACAGTCCTTCTATGGCTACACCTTC. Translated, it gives CASSATGQSFYGYTF. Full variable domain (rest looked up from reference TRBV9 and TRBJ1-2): DSGVTQTPKHLITATGQRVTLRCSPRSGDLSVYWYQQSLDQGLQFLIQYYNGEERAKGNILERFSAQQFPDLHSELNLSSLELGDSALYFCASSATGQSFYGYTFGSGTRLTVV.

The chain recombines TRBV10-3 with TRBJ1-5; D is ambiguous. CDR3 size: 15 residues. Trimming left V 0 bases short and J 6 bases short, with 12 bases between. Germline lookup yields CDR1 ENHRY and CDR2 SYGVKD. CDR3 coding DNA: TGTGCCATCAGTGAGTCGATGGGCAGAGGTCAGCCCCAGCATTTT. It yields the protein CAISESMGRGQPQHF.

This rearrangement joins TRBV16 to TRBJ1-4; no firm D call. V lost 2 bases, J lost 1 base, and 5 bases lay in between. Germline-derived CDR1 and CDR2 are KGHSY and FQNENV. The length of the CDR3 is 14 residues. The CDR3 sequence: CASSQQETNEKLFF. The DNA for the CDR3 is TGTGCCAGCAGCCAACAGGAAACTAATGAAAAACTGTTTTTT.

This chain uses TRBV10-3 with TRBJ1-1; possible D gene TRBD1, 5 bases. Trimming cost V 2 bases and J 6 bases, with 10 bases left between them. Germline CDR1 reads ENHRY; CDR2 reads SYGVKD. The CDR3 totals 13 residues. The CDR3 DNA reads TGTGCCATCAGTGAGGGGACGGCCGCTGAAGCTTTCTTT. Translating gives CAISEGTAAEAFF.

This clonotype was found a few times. CDR3 in DNA: TGTGCCAGCAGTAGGGACAGGATTTCTGGCGAGCAGTACTTC. Translating gives CASSRDRISGEQYF. The chain uses TRBV6-5 and TRBJ2-7; 8 bases align to TRBD1. This CDR3 comprises 14 residues. V dropped 5 bases and J dropped 6; count of bases not matched to a gene: 9. From germline, CDR1 is MNHEY and CDR2 SVGAGI.

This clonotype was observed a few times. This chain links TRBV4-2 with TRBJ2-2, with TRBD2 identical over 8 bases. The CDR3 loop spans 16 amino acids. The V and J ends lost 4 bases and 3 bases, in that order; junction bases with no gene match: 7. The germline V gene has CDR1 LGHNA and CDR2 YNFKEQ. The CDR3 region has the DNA TGTGCCAGCAGCCTCTTCGGGGGGGATTACACCGGGGAGCTGTTTTTT. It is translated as CASSLFGGDYTGELFF.

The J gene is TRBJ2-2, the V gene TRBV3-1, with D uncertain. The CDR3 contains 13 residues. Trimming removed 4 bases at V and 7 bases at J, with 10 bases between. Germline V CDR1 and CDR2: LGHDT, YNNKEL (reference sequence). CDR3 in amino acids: CASSPSPYGELFF. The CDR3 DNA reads TGTGCCAGCAGCCCGTCGCCGTACGGGGAGCTGTTTTTT.

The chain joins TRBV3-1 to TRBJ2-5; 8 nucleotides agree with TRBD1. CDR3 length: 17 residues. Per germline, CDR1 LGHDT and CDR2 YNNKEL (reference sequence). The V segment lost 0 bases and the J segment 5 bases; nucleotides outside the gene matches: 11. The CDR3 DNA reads TGTGCCAGCAGCCAAGATCCCCCGGACAGGGTTGGGGAGACCCAGTACTTC. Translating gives CASSQDPPDRVGETQYF.

Here the CDR3 reads CASSLHPTSYGYTF. CDR3 DNA sequence: TGTGCCAGCAGTTTACATCCAACGAGTTATGGCTACACCTTC. This sequence joins TRBV12-3 or TRBV12-4 and TRBJ1-2; D unclear. V was pared by 2 bases and J by 5 bases, with 12 bases between. CDR3 length equals 14 residues.

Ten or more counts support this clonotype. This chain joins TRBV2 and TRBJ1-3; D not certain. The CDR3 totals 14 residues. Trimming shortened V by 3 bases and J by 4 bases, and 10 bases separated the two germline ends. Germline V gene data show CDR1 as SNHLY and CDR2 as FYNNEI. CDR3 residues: CASSESALGNTIYF. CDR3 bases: TGTGCCAGCAGTGAGTCCGCGCTCGGAAACACCATATATTTT.

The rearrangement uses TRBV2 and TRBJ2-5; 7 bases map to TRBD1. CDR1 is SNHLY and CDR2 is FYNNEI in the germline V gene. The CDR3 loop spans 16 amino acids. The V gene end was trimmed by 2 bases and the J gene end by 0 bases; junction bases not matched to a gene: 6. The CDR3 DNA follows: TGTGCCAGCAGTGAAAGGGGGCTGGGTCACCAAGAGACCCAGTACTTC. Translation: CASSERGLGHQETQYF.

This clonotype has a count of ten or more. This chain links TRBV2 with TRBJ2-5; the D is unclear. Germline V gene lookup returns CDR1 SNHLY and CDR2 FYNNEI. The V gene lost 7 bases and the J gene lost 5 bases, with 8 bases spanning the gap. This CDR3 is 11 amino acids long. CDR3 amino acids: CASIRGETQYF. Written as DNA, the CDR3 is TGTGCCAGCATCCGAGGCGAGACCCAGTACTTC. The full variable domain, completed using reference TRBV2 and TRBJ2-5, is EPEVTQTPSHQVTQMGQEVILRCVPISNHLYFYWYRQILGQKVEFLVSFYNNEISEKSEIFDDQFSVERPDGSNFTLKIRSTKLEDSAMYFCASIRGETQYFGPGTRLLVL.

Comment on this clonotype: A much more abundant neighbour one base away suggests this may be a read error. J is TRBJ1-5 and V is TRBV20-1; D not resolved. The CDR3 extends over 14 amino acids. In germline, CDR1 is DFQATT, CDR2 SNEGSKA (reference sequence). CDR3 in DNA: TGCAGTACTAGGAGACGCTATAGCAATCAGCCCCAGCATTTT. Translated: CSTRRRYSNQPQHF.

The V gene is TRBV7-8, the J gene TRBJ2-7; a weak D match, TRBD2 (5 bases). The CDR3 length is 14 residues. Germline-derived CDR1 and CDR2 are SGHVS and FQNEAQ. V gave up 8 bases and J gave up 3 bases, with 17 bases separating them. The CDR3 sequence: CASGAGDAGYEQYF. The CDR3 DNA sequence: TGTGCCAGCGGCGCCGGAGACGCGGGCTACGAGCAGTACTTC.

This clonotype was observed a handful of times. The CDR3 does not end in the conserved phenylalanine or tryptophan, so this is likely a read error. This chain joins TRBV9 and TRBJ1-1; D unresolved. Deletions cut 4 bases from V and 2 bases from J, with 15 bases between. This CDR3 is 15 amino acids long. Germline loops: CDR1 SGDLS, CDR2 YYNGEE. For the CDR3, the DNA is TGTGCCAGCAGCTACCTTCATGGCAGCAACACTGAAGCTTTCCTT. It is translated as CASSYLHGSNTEAFL.

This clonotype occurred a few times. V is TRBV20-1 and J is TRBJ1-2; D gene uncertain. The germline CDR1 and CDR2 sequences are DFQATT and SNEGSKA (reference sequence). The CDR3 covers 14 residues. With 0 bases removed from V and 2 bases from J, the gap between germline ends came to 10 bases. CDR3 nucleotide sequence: TGCAGTGCTAGAGAGTCCCCGGGGAACTATGGCTACACCTTC. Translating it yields CSARESPGNYGYTF.

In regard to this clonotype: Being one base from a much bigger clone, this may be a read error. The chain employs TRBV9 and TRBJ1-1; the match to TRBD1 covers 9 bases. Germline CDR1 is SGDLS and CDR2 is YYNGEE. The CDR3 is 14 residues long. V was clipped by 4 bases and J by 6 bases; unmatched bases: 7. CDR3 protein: CASSPGTGLAEAFF. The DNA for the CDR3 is TGTGCCAGCAGCCCCGGGACAGGGTTGGCTGAAGCTTTCTTT.

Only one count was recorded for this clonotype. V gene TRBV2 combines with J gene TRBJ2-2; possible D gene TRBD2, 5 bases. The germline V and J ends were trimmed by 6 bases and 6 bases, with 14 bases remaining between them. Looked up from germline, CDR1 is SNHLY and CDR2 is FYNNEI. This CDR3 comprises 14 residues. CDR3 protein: CASREAVISGELFF. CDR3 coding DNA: TGTGCCAGCAGGGAGGCGGTTATCTCCGGGGAGCTGTTTTTT.

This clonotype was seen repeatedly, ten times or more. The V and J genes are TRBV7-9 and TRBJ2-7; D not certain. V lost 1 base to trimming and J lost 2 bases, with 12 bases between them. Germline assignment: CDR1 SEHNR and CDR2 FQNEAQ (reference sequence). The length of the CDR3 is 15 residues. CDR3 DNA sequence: TGTGCCAGCAGCTTAGATGGGGTTTTCGCCTACGAGCAGTACTTC. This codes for CASSLDGVFAYEQYF. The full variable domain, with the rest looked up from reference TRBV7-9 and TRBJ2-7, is DTGVSQNPRHKITKRGQNVTFRCDPISEHNRLYWYRQTLGQGPEFLTYFQNEAQLEKSRLLSDRFSAERPKGSFSTLEIQRTEQGDSAMYLCASSLDGVFAYEQYFGPGTRLTVT.

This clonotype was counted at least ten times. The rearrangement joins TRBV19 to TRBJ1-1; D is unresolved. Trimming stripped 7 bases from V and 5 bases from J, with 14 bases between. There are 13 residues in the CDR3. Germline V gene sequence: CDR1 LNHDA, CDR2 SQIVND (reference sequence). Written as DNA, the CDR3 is TGTGCCAGTACCATAAGGACGGGAACTGAAGCTTTCTTT. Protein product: CASTIRTGTEAFF.

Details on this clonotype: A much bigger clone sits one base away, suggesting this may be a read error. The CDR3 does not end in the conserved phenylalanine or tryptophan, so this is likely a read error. The CDR3 spells CASSGRTGLNTEAFV. The CDR3 DNA follows: TGTGCCAGCAGCGGACGGACAGGGTTGAACACTGAAGCTTTCGTT. The chain is built from TRBV7-8 and TRBJ1-1; 8 bases map to TRBD1. The V and J ends lost 5 bases and 0 bases, in that order; junction bases with no gene match: 5. The CDR3 runs to 15 residues. Germline V CDR1 and CDR2: SGHVS, FQNEAQ.

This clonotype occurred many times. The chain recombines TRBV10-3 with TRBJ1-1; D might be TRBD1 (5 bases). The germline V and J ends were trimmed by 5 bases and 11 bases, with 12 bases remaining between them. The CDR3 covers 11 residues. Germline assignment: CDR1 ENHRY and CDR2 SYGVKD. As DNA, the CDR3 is TGTGCCATCAGTCTCGGGGGGATTGCTTTCTTT. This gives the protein CAISLGGIAFF.